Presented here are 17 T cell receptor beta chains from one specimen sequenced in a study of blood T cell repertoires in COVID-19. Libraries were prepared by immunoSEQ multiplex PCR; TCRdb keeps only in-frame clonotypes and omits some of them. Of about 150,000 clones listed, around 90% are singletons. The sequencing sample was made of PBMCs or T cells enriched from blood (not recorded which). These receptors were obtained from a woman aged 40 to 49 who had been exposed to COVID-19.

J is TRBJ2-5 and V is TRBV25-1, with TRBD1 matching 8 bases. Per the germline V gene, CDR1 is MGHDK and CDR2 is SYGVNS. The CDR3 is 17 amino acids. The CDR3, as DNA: TGTTCCTCAGCTGTAGGGACAGGATTATCAAAGGGAGAGACCCAGTACTTC. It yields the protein CSSAVGTGLSKGETQYF.

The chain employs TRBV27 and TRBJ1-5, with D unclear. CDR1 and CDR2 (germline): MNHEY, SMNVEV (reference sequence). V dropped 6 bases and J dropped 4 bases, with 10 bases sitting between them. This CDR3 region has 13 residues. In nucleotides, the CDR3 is TGTGCCAGCAGCCCGGACTGGAATCAGCCCCAGCATTTT. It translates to CASSPDWNQPQHF.

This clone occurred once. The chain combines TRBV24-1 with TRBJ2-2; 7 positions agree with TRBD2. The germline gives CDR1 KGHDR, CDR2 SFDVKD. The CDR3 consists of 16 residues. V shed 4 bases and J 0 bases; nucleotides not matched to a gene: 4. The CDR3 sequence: CATSEAGLTNTGELFF. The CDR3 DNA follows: TGTGCCACCAGTGAAGCGGGACTCACGAACACCGGGGAGCTGTTTTTT.

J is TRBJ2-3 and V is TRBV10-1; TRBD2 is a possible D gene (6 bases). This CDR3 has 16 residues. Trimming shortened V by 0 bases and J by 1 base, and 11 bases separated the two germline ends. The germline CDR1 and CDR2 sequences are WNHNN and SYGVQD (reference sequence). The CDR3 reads CASSESGGLRTDTQYF. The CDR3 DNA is TGCGCCAGCAGTGAGTCGGGGGGACTGCGCACAGATACGCAGTATTTT.

CDR3 in DNA: TGTGCCAGCACCTCCGGGACACTCTACGAGCAGTACTTC. Translation gives CASTSGTLYEQYF. V and J are TRBV27 and TRBJ2-7; D may be TRBD1 (6 bases). The CDR3 sequence is 13 residues long. V was pared by 7 bases and J by 3 bases, with 13 bases between. Germline V gene data show CDR1 as MNHEY and CDR2 as SMNVEV (reference sequence).

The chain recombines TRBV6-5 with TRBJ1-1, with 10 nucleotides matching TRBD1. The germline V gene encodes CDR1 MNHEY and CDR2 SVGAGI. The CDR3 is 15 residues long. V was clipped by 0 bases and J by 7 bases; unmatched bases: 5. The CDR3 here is CASSYSPGTGDEAFF. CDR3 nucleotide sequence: TGTGCCAGCAGTTACTCCCCTGGGACAGGGGATGAAGCTTTCTTT.

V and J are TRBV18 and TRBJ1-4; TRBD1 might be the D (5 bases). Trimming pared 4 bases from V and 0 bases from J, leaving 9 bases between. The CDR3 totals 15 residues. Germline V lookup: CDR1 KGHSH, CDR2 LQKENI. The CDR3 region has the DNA TGTGCCAGCTCACTTGGGGCAGCAACTAATGAAAAACTGTTTTTT. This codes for CASSLGAATNEKLFF.

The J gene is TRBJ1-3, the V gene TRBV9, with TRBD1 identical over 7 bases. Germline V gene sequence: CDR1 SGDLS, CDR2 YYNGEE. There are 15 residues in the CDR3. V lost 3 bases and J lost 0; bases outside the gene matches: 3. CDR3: CASSGTGASGNTIYF. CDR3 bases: TGTGCCAGCAGCGGGACAGGTGCCTCTGGAAACACCATATATTTT.

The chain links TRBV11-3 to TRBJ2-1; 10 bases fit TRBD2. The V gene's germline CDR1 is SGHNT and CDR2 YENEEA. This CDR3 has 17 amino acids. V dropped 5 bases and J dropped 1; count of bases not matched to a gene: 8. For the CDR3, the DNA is TGTGCCAGCAGCCTGTCTAGCGGGAGAAGGTCCTACAATGAGCAGTTCTTC. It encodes CASSLSSGRRSYNEQFF. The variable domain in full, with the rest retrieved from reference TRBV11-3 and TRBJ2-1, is EAGVVQSPRYKIIEKKQPVAFWCNPISGHNTLYWYLQNLGQGPELLIRYENEEAVDDSQLPKDRFSAERLKGVDSTLKIQPAELGDSAVYLCASSLSSGRRSYNEQFFGPGTRLTVL.

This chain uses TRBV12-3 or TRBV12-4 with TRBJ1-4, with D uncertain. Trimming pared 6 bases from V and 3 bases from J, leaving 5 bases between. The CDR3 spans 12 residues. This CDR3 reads CASRAANEKLFF. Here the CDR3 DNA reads TGTGCCAGCAGGGCGGCTAATGAAAAACTGTTTTTT.

The CDR3 here is CAISEKAGAYNEQFF. CDR3 DNA sequence: TGTGCCATCAGTGAAAAGGCGGGAGCCTACAATGAGCAGTTCTTC. The gene calls are TRBV10-3 and TRBJ2-1; 7 nucleotides align to TRBD2. This CDR3 contains 15 residues. Trimming took 3 bases from V and 2 from J; bases not matched to a gene: 4. The V gene's germline CDR1 is ENHRY and CDR2 SYGVKD.

The CDR3 protein is CASSQPSGGDTQYF. The CDR3 bases are TGCGCCAGCAGCCAACCTAGCGGGGGGGATACGCAGTATTTT. The J gene is TRBJ2-3, the V gene TRBV4-3; TRBD2 aligns across 11 bases. This CDR3 region has 14 residues. The V segment lost 2 bases and the J segment 6 bases; nucleotides outside the gene matches: 1. In germline, CDR1 is LGHNA, CDR2 YSLEER.

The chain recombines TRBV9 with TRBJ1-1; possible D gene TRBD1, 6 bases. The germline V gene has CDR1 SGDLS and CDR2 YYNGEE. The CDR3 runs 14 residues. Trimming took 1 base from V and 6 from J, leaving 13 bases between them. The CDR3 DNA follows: TGTGCCAGCAGCGTATTGACGGGGGGGCCTGAAGCTTTCTTT. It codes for CASSVLTGGPEAFF.

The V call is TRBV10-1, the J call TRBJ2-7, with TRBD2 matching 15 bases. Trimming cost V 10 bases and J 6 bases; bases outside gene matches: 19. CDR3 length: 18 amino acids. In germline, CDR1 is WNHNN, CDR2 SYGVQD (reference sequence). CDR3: CATVLGLAGGRSGSEQYF. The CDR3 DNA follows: TGCGCCACGGTATTAGGACTAGCGGGAGGGCGGTCCGGTAGCGAGCAGTACTTC.

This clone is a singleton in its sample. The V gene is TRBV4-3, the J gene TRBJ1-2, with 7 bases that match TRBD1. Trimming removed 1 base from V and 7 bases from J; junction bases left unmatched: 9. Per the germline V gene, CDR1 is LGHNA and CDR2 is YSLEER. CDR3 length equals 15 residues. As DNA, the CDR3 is TGCGCCAGCAGCCAAGCCCCACAGGGGAGCGGTGGCTACACCTTC. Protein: CASSQAPQGSGGYTF.

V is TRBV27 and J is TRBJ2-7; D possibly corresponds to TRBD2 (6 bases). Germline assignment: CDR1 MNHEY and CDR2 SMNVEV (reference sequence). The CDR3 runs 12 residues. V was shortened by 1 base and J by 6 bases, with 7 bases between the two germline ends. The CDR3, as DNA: TGTGCCAGCAGTTTATTGGGGGGCGAGCAGTACTTC. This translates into CASSLLGGEQYF.

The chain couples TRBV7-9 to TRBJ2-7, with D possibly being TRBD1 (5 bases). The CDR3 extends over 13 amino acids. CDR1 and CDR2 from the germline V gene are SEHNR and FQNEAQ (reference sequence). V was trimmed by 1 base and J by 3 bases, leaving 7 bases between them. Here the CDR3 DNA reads TGTGCCAGCAGCTTAGGGGGCTTCTACGAGCAGTACTTC. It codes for CASSLGGFYEQYF. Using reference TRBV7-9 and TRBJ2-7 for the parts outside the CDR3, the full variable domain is DTGVSQNPRHKITKRGQNVTFRCDPISEHNRLYWYRQTLGQGPEFLTYFQNEAQLEKSRLLSDRFSAERPKGSFSTLEIQRTEQGDSAMYLCASSLGGFYEQYFGPGTRLTVT.